This T cell receptor (beta chain) was sequenced in a study of blood T cell repertoires in COVID-19. For the study at large: The samples span acute and convalescent COVID-19 from the United States, Italy and Spain. PBMCs, B-cell-depleted T cells, or T cells provided the cDNA or gDNA that made up the material.

Per the original data handling: Estimation of nucleated cell counts was performed using reference gene primer amplification. Assay: immunoSEQ multiplex PCR; the TCRdb copy retains only in-frame clones and omits some. V, J and clone size reflect that table, while D and trimming were determined from the DNA. This table holds about 200,000 clones, under 80% found once. Germline CDR1 is KGHDR and CDR2 is SFDVKD. The germline V and J ends were trimmed by 8 bases and 3 bases, with 12 bases remaining between them. The CDR3 runs to 14 residues. The sequence came from a man between 45 and 60 years old who had recovered from COVID-19. This chain connects TRBV24-1 to TRBJ2-2; D is uncertain. Sequencing was performed on peripheral blood. CDR3 protein: CATNKRRDTGELFF. CDR3 nucleotides: TGTGCCACCAACAAACGCCGGGACACCGGGGAGCTGTTTTTT.